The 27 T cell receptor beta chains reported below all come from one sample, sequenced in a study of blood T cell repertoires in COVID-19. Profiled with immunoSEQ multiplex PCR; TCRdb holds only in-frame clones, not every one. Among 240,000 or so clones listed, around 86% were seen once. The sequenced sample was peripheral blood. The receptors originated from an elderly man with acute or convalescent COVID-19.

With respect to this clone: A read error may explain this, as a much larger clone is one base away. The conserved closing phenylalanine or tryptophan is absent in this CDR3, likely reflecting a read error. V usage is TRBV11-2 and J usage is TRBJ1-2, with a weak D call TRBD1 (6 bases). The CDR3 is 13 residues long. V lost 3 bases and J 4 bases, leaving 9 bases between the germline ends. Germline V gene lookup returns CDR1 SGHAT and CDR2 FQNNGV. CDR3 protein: CASSLGQSYGYTL. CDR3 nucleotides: TGTGCCAGCAGCTTGGGACAAAGCTATGGCTACACCCTC.

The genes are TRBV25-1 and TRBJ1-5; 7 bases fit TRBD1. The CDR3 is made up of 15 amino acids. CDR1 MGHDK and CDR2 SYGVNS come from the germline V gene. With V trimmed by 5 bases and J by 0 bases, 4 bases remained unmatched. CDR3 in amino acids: CASSPQGYSNQPQHF. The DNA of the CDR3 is TGTGCCAGCAGTCCACAGGGGTATAGCAATCAGCCCCAGCATTTT.

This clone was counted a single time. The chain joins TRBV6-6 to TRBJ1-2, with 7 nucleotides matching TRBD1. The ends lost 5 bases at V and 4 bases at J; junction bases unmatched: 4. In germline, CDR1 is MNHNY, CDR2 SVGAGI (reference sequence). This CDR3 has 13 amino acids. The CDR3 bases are TGTGCCAGCAGTCCGGGACAGCTCTATGGCTACACCTTC. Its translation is CASSPGQLYGYTF.

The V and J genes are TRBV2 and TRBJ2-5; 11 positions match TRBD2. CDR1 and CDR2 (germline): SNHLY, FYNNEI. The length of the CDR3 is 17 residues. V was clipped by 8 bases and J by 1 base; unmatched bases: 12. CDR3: CASSQFGTSGFQETQYF. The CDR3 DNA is TGTGCCAGCTCACAGTTCGGGACTAGCGGCTTCCAAGAGACCCAGTACTTC.

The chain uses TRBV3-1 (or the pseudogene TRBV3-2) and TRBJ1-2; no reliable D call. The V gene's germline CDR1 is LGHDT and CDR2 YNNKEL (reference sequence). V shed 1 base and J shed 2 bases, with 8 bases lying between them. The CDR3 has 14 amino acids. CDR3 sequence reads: CASSQAQSNYGYTF. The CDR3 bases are TGTGCCAGCAGCCAAGCTCAAAGCAACTATGGCTACACCTTC.

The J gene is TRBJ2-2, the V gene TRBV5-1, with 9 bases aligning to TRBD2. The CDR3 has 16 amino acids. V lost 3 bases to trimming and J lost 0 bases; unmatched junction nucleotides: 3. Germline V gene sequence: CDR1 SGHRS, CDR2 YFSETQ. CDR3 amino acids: CASSSGLAPNTGELFF. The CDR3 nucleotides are TGCGCCAGCAGCTCTGGACTAGCGCCGAACACCGGGGAGCTGTTTTTT.

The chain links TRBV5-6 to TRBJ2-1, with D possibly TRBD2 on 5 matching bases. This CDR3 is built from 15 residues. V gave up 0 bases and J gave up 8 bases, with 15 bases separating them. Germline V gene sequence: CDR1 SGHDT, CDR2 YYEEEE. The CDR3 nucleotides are TGTGCCAGCAGCTTGGCGGGGATCAAGTTTGATGAGCAGTTCTTC. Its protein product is CASSLAGIKFDEQFF.

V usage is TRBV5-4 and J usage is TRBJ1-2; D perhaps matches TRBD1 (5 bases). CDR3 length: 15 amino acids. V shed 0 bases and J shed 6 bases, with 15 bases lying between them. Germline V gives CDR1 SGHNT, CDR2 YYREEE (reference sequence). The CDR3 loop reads CASSLATGLPDGYTF. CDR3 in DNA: TGTGCCAGCAGCTTGGCCACGGGACTGCCCGATGGCTACACCTTC.

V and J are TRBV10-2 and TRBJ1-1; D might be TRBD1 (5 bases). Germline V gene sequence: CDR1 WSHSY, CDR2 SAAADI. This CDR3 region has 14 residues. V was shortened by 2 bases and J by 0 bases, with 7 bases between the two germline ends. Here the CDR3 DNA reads TGCGCCAGCAGTGAGCCCAGGGTGAACACTGAAGCTTTCTTT. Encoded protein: CASSEPRVNTEAFF.

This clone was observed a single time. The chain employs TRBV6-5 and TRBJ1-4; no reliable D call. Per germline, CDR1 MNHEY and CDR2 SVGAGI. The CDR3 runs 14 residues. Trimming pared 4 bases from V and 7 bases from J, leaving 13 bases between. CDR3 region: CASSLGGGGEKLFF. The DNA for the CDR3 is TGTGCCAGCAGTTTAGGAGGTGGCGGTGAAAAACTGTTTTTT.

The CDR3 region is CASSLGEGRYNEQFF. Here the CDR3 DNA reads TGCGCCAGCAGCTTGGGGGAGGGACGGTACAATGAGCAGTTCTTC. This chain links TRBV5-1 with TRBJ2-1, with 7 positions matching TRBD2. Losses at the gene ends were 0 bases for V and 4 bases for J; bases not matched to a gene: 4. Germline V gene lookup returns CDR1 SGHRS and CDR2 YFSETQ. This CDR3 is 15 amino acids long.

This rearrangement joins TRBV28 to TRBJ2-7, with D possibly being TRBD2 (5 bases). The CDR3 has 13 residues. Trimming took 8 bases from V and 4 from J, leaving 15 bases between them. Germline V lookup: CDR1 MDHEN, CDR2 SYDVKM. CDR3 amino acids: CASQPYIAYEQYF. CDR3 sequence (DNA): TGTGCCAGCCAACCCTACATAGCGTACGAGCAGTACTTC.

The DNA for the CDR3 is TGTGCCAGCAGCCTTACTGGGGGGGCCCTTAGCAATCAGCCCCAGCATTTT. Translation gives CASSLTGGALSNQPQHF. The chain joins TRBV28 to TRBJ1-5, with D perhaps TRBD1 (6 bases). Germline V gene sequence: CDR1 MDHEN, CDR2 SYDVKM. Trimming took off 6 bases at V and 0 bases at J, with 18 bases between the two ends. This CDR3 is 17 amino acids long.

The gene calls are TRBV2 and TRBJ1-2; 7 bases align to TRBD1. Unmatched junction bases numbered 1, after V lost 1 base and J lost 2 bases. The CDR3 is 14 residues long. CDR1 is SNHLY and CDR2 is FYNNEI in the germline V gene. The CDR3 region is CASSEEQGNYGYTF. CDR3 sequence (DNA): TGTGCCAGCAGTGAAGAACAGGGGAACTATGGCTACACCTTC.

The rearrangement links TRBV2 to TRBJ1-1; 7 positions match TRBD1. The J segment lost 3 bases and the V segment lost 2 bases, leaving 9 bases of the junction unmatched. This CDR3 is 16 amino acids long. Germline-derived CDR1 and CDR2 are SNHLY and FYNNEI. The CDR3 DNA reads TGTGCCAGCAGTGAACCCCGACAGGGCTTGGACACTGAAGCTTTCTTT. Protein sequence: CASSEPRQGLDTEAFF.

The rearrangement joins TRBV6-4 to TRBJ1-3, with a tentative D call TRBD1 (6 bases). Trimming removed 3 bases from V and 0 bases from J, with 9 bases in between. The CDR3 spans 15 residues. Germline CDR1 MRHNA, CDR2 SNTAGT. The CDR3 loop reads CASSEDRSSGNTIYF. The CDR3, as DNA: TGTGCCAGCAGTGAAGACAGGTCCTCTGGAAACACCATATATTTT.

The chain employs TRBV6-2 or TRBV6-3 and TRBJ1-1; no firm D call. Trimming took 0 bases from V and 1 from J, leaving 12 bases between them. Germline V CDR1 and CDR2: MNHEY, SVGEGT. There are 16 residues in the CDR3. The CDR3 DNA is TGTGCCAGCAGTTACTCGACACAGACTAAGAACACTGAAGCTTTCTTT. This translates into CASSYSTQTKNTEAFF.

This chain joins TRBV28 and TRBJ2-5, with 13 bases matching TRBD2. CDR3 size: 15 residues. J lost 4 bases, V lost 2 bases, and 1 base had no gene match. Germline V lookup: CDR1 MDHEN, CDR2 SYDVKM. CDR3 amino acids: CASSLTSGRGETQYF. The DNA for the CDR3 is TGTGCCAGCAGTTTAACTAGCGGGAGGGGAGAGACCCAGTACTTC.

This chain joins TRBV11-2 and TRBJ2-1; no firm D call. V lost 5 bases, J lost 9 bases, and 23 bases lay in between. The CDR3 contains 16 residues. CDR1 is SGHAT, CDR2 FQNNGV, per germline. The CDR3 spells CASSLLSSTRVFEQFF. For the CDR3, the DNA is TGTGCCAGCAGCCTATTGAGTAGTACCCGGGTCTTTGAGCAGTTCTTC. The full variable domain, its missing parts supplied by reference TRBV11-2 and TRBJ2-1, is EAGVAQSPRYKIIEKRQSVAFWCNPISGHATLYWYQQILGQGPKLLIQFQNNGVVDDSQLPKDRFSAERLKGVDSTLKIQPAKLEDSAVYLCASSLLSSTRVFEQFFGPGTRLTVL.

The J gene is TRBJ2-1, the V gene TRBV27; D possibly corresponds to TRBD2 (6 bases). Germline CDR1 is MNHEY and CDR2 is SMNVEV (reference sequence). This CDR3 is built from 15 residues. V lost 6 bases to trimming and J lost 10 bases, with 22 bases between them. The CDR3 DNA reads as TGTGCCAGCAGATTAACGGGAGATCGGGGCCAGGAGCAGTTCTTC. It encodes CASRLTGDRGQEQFF.

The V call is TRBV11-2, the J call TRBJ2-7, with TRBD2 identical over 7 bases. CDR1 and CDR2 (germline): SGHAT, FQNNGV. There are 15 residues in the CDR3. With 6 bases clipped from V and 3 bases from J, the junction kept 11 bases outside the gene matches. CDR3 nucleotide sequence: TGTGCCAGCAGTATCTCTAGCGGACCCCGCTACGAGCAGTACTTC. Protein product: CASSISSGPRYEQYF.

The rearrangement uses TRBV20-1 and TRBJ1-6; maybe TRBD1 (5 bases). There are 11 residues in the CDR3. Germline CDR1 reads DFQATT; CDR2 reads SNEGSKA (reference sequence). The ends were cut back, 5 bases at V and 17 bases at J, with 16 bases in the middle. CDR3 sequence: CSAGGDVLIHF. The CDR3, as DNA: TGCAGTGCTGGCGGGGACGTCCTCATCCACTTT.

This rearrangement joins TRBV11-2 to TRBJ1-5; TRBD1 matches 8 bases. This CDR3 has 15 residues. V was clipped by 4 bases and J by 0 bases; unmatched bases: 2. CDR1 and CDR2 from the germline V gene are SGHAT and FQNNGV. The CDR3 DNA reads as TGTGCCAGCAGCTCTACAGGGGGTAGCAATCAGCCCCAGCATTTT. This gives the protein CASSSTGGSNQPQHF.

The CDR3 coding sequence is TGCAGCGTGGGGGAGGGGGATTCCTACAATGAGCAGTTCTTC. The encoded protein is CSVGEGDSYNEQFF. The rearrangement links TRBV29-1 to TRBJ2-1; tentatively, D is TRBD2 (7 bases). The V gene lost 6 bases and the J gene lost 1 base, with 13 bases spanning the gap. Germline-derived CDR1 and CDR2 are SQVTM and ANQGSEA. The CDR3 extends over 14 amino acids.

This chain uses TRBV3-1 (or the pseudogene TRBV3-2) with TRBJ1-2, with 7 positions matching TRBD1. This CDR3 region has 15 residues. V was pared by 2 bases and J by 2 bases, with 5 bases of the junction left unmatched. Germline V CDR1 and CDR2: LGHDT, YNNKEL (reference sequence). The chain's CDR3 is CASSQNAGGNYGYTF. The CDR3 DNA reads TGTGCCAGCAGCCAAAATGCAGGGGGAAACTATGGCTACACCTTC.

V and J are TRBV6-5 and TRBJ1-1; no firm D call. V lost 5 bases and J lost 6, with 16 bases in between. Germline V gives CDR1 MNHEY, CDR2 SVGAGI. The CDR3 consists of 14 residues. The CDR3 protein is CASSQVTLRAEAFF. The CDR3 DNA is TGTGCCAGCAGTCAGGTTACCTTGCGCGCTGAAGCTTTCTTT.

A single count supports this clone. DNA for the CDR3: TGTGCCAGCAGTTCCTTTATTAGGCGACGGGACAACAGACTCCCGAACACCGGGGAGCTGTTTTTT. Its protein is CASSSFIRRRDNRLPNTGELFF. The chain is built from TRBV28 and TRBJ2-2, with TRBD1 as a possible D gene (6 bases). Germline CDR1 reads MDHEN; CDR2 reads SYDVKM. V lost 4 bases and J 0 bases, leaving 30 bases between the germline ends. This CDR3 is 22 amino acids long.